A selection of T cell receptor beta chains follows, all from one sample in a study of ipilimumab plus nivolumab after autologous stem cell transplantation. TCRdb's copy holds only in-frame clones and misses some; the assay was immunoSEQ multiplex PCR. The data contain roughly 9,700 clones, about 81% of them singletons. The sample here was PBMCs, taken in a trial of ipilimumab plus nivolumab as post-transplant consolidation. These receptor sequences come from a male donor with diffuse large B-cell lymphoma. Both conserved end residues are part of each CDR3. The D gene is left open where the match is weak. The size entry is marked missing in some rows and otherwise reads once, few, many or a size class.

v_gene	abundance	d_gene	j_gene	CDR3aa	CDR3nt
TRBV4-1	few	NA	TRBJ2-7	CASSHTTGSYEQYF	TGCGCCAGCAGCCACACTACAGGGTCCTACGAGCAGTACTTC
TRBV7-8	NA	NA	TRBJ2-1	CASSPWGAGTSSYNEQFF	TGTGCCAGCAGTCCCTGGGGCGCCGGAACGAGCTCCTACAATGAGCAGTTCTTC
TRBV7-8	NA	NA	TRBJ2-7	CASSLLDYEQYF	TGTGCCAGCAGCTTACTCGACTACGAGCAGTACTTC
TRBV7-6	NA	TRBD1	TRBJ2-2	CASSSAPGTVTGELFF	TGTGCCAGCAGCTCAGCCCCCGGGACAGTCACCGGGGAGCTGTTTTTT
TRBV6-5	NA	TRBD2	TRBJ2-1	CASSYGGGSYNEQFF	TGTGCCAGCAGTTACGGCGGGGGCTCCTACAATGAGCAGTTCTTC
TRBV27	NA	NA	TRBJ2-3	CASSLLTLRGTDTQYF	TGTGCCAGCAGTTTACTCACCCTCCGAGGTACAGATACGCAGTATTTT
TRBV6-5	NA	TRBD1	TRBJ1-2	CASSYSRGQGYGYTF	TGTGCCAGCAGTTACTCCCGCGGACAGGGCTATGGCTACACCTTC
TRBV18	NA	NA	TRBJ1-6	CASSPRNSPLHF	TGTGCCAGCTCACCACGGAATTCACCCCTCCACTTT
TRBV29-1	NA	TRBD1	TRBJ2-7	CSVTKLRDRDYEQYF	TGCAGCGTCACAAAGCTGCGGGACAGGGATTACGAGCAGTACTTC
TRBV5-6	NA	TRBD1	TRBJ1-5	CASSPQGAAQPQHF	TGTGCCAGCAGCCCACAGGGGGCGGCTCAGCCCCAGCATTTT
TRBV5-6	NA	TRBD1	TRBJ2-5	CASSLAGQGGTQYF	TGTGCCAGCAGCTTGGCCGGACAGGGAGGGACCCAGTACTTC